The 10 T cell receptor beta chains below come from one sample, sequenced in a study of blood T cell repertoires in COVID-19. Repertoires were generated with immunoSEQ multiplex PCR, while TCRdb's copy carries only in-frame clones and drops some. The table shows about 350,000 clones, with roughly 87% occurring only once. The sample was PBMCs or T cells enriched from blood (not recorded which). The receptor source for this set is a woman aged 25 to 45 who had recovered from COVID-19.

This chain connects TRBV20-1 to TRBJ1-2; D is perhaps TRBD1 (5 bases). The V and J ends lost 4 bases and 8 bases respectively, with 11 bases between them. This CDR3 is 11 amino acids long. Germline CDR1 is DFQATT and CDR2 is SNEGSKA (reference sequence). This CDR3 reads CSAKARQGYTF. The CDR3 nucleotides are TGCAGTGCTAAAGCCAGACAGGGCTACACCTTC.

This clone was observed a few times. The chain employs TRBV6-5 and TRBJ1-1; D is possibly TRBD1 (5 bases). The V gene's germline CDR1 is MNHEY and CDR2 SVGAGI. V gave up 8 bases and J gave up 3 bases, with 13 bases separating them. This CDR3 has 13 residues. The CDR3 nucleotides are TGTGCCAGCTGGCAGGGCTCGGACACTGAAGCTTTCTTT. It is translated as CASWQGSDTEAFF.

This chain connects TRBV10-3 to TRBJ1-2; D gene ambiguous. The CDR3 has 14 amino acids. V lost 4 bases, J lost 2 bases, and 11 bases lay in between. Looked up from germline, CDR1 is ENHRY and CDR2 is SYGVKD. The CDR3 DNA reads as TGTGCCATCAGTGCTGGGCCCGCCAACTATGGCTACACCTTC. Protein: CAISAGPANYGYTF.

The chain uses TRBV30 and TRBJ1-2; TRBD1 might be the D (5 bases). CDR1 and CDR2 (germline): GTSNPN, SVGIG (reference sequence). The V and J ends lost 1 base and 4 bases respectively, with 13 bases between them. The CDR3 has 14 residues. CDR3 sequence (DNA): TGTGCCTGGAGTGAGCAGGGAGCGGGCTATGGCTACACCTTC. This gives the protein CAWSEQGAGYGYTF.

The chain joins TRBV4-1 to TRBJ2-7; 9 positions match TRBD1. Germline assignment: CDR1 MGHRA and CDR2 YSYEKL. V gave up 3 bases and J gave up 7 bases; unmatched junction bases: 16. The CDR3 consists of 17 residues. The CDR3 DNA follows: TGCGCCAGCAGCCACCGAGGGCCCGGGACAGGGTTCGAGGAGCAGTACTTC. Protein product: CASSHRGPGTGFEEQYF.

The CDR3 sequence is CASSPGQGMKEYGYTF. The CDR3 DNA follows: TGTGCCAGCAGCCCGGGACAGGGGATGAAGGAGTATGGCTACACCTTC. The rearrangement uses TRBV28 and TRBJ1-2, with 10 bases aligning to TRBD1. Germline V gene sequence: CDR1 MDHEN, CDR2 SYDVKM. The CDR3 has 16 residues. Trimming at V came to 6 bases and at J to 5 bases, leaving 12 bases not matched to a gene.

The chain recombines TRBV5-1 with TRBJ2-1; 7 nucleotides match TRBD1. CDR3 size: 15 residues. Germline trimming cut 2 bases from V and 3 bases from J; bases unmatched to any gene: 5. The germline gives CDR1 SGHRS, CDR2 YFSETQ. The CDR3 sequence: CASSFTGANYNEQFF. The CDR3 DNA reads TGCGCCAGCAGCTTCACAGGGGCCAACTACAATGAGCAGTTCTTC.

The CDR3 loop reads CASSPGGNQPQHF. Here the CDR3 DNA reads TGTGCCAGCAGTCCAGGGGGCAATCAGCCCCAGCATTTT. This chain links TRBV6-5 with TRBJ1-5, with D maybe TRBD1 (6 bases). Germline CDR1 MNHEY, CDR2 SVGAGI. Trimming stripped 5 bases from V and 2 bases from J, with 7 bases between. This CDR3 contains 13 residues.

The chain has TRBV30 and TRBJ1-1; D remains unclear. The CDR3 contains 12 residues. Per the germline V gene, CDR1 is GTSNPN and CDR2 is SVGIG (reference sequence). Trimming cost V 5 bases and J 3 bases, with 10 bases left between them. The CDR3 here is CAWRNQDTEAFF. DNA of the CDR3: TGTGCCTGGCGGAATCAGGACACTGAAGCTTTCTTT.

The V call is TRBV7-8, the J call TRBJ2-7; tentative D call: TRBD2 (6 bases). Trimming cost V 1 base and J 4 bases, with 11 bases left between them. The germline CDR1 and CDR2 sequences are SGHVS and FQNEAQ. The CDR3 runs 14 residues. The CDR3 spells CASSLDAAGYEQYF. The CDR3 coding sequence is TGTGCCAGCAGCTTAGATGCGGCGGGATACGAGCAGTACTTC.